This T cell receptor (beta chain) originates from a study of T-cell reconstitution after alpha-beta-depleted transplantation in children. The CDR3 has 11 residues. The germline V and J ends were trimmed by 8 bases and 6 bases, with 13 bases remaining between them. The germline CDR1 and CDR2 sequences are SQVTM and ANQGSEA. The authors prepared the TCRbeta library with unique molecular identifiers. Each CDR3 protein gets one entry after TCRdb re-called the PCR reads with MiXCR. Of some 550,000 distinct CDR3 sequences listed, around 23% are singletons. The study's findings and limits: At around two months after transplant, the alpha-beta T cells were reportedly derived from several hundred expanded clones that came from non-depleted graft cells. Among T cells one year after transplant, newly produced cells accounted for most counts and diversity. Where some patients showed high TCRbeta diversity at day 60, it came from recipient T cells and thymic progenitors that had survived.

This clonotype was seen many times. Its antigen is not known. The chain couples TRBV29-1 to TRBJ1-2, with D hard to call. The receptor was derived from a boy under two years old who had a stem cell transplant for acute myeloid leukemia, so the T cells may come from the graft donor. The sequences come from PBMCs, mostly from graft donor cells, collected 360 days after TCRalphabeta/CD19-depleted stem cell transplant. This CDR3 reads CSLNPRNGYTF. DNA for the CDR3: TGCAGCCTCAACCCCAGGAATGGCTACACCTTC. Complete variable domain (other parts from reference TRBV29-1 and TRBJ1-2): SAVISQKPSRDICQRGTSLTIQCQVDSQVTMMFWYRQQPGQSLTLIATANQGSEATYESGFVIDKFPISRPNLTFSTLTVSNMSPEDSSIYLCSLNPRNGYTFGSGTRLTVV.